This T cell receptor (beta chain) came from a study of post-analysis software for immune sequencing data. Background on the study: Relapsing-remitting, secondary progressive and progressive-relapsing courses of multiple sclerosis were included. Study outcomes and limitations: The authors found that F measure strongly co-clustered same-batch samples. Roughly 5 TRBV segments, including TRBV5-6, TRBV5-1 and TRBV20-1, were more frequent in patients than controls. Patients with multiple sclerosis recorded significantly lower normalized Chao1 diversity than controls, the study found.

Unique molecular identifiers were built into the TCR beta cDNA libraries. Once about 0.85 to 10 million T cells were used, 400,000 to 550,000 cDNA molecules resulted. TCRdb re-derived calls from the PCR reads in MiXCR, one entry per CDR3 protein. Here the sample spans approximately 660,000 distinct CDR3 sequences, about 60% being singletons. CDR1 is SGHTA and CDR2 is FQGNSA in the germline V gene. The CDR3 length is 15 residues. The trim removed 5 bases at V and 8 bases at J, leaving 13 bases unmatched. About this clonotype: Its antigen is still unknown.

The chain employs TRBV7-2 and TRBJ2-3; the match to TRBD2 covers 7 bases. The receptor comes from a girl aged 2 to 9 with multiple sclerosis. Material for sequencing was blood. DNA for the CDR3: TGTGCCAGCAGCCCTCGAGCGGGGCTGGGGGGTACGCAGTATTTT. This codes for CASSPRAGLGGTQYF.